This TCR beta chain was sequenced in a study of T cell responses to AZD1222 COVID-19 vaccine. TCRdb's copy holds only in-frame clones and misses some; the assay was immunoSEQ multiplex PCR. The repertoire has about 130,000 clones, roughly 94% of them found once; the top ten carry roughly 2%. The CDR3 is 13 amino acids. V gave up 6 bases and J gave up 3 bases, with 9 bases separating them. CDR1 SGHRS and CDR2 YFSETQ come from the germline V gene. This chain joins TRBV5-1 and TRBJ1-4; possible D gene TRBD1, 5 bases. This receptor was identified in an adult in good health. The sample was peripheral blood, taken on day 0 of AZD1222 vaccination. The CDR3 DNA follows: TGCGCCAGCAACCGGGACCCTAATGAAAAACTGTTTTTT. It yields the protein CASNRDPNEKLFF.